This entry describes one T cell receptor (beta chain). As yet, its antigen is unknown. This sample was included in a study of shared clonotypes between healthy human individuals. Study observations and caveats: Naive CD4 clonotype sharing across four donors was 4% to 5.5%.

Using around 200 ng DNA, roughly 33,000 T cell genomes, the sorted-subset replicate PCRs were run. Data came from immunoSEQ multiplex PCR; TCRdb stores just in-frame clones and leaves some out. Of approximately 1,000,000 clones listed, approximately 78% are singletons. The CDR3 is made up of 15 amino acids. Germline CDR1 reads LNHDA; CDR2 reads SQIVND (reference sequence). Trimming took 3 bases from V and 0 from J, leaving 9 bases between them. This receptor was taken from a man aged 18 to 30 in good health. Some clones in this sample may be carry-over from other donors' samples. The specimen sequenced was memory CD4+ T cells from PBMCs. Documented subset: CD45RA-negative fraction. J is TRBJ1-5 and V is TRBV19; D unclear. CDR3 amino acids: CASSITPDSNQPQHF. The CDR3 DNA reads TGTGCCAGTAGTATCACCCCTGATAGCAATCAGCCCCAGCATTTT.